The 24 T cell receptor beta chains listed next were all sequenced from one sample in a study of shared clonotypes between healthy human individuals. The table came from immunoSEQ multiplex PCR; TCRdb's copy has only in-frame clones and leaves some out. The sample shows some 700,000 clones, 90% of them seen only once. Sequenced input: memory CD8+ T cells from PBMCs. Subset described: CD45RO+ cells pooled with CCR7-negative TemRA cells. The receptors shown here come from a man aged 18 to 29 in good health. Some clones in this sample may be carry-over from other donors' samples.

CDR3 nucleotide sequence: TGTGCCAGCAGTTTCGGCGGAGCAACTAATGAAAAACTGTTTTTT. This translates into CASSFGGATNEKLFF. The chain links TRBV28 to TRBJ1-4; unclear D gene. Germline CDR1 and CDR2: MDHEN and SYDVKM. The CDR3 runs 15 residues. V dropped 3 bases and J dropped 0 bases, with 8 bases sitting between them.

This chain links TRBV28 with TRBJ2-1; D is ambiguous. Trimming stripped 0 bases from V and 5 bases from J, with 14 bases between. The length of the CDR3 is 16 residues. Germline CDR1 reads MDHEN; CDR2 reads SYDVKM. The CDR3 sequence is CASSLWGNLGNNEQFF. The CDR3 nucleotides are TGTGCCAGCAGTTTATGGGGCAACCTGGGTAACAATGAGCAGTTCTTC.

The chain uses TRBV9 and TRBJ2-1; the D is unclear. Per the germline V gene, CDR1 is SGDLS and CDR2 is YYNGEE. This CDR3 is 15 amino acids long. V lost 2 bases, J lost 3 bases, and 12 bases lay in between. The CDR3 bases are TGTGCCAGCAGCGTCGGAGCGAGTGTCTACAATGAGCAGTTCTTC. Protein: CASSVGASVYNEQFF.

The J gene is TRBJ2-7, the V gene TRBV7-8; D remains ambiguous. V was cut by 1 base and J by 3 bases, with 10 bases left in between. The CDR3 length is 14 residues. In germline, CDR1 is SGHVS, CDR2 FQNEAQ. The CDR3 DNA is TGTGCCAGCAGCTTAGATTTGGTCAGCTACGAGCAGTACTTC. This translates into CASSLDLVSYEQYF.

CDR3 DNA: TGCGCCAGCAACTCGCGGGTAGGAAACAATGAGCAGTTCTTC. It codes for CASNSRVGNNEQFF. J is TRBJ2-1 and V is TRBV4-3; D is possibly TRBD2 (5 bases). The CDR3 has 14 residues. With 7 bases removed from V and 5 bases from J, the gap between germline ends came to 15 bases. Germline V gene lookup returns CDR1 LGHNA and CDR2 YSLEER.

The chain has TRBV9 and TRBJ2-1, with 14 bases lining up with TRBD2. The trim removed 4 bases at V and 8 bases at J, leaving 8 bases unmatched. The CDR3 has 16 residues. Germline CDR1 and CDR2: SGDLS and YYNGEE. The CDR3 protein is CASSSGLAGGGYEQFF. CDR3 sequence (DNA): TGTGCCAGCAGCTCCGGACTAGCGGGAGGTGGGTATGAGCAGTTCTTC. The full variable domain, its missing parts supplied by reference TRBV9 and TRBJ2-1, is DSGVTQTPKHLITATGQRVTLRCSPRSGDLSVYWYQQSLDQGLQFLIQYYNGEERAKGNILERFSAQQFPDLHSELNLSSLELGDSALYFCASSSGLAGGGYEQFFGPGTRLTVL.

This sequence joins TRBV7-9 and TRBJ2-2, with a tentative D call TRBD2 (6 bases). Germline CDR1 is SEHNR and CDR2 is FQNEAQ (reference sequence). V lost 5 bases and J 6 bases, leaving 16 bases between the germline ends. The CDR3 is made up of 15 amino acids. CDR3 bases: TGTGCCAGCAGCCGAATAATAGGGGAGGCCGGGGAGCTGTTTTTT. Residues: CASSRIIGEAGELFF.

This clone appeared a single time. The chain recombines TRBV11-2 with TRBJ1-1; D not resolved. Trimming shortened V by 0 bases and J by 1 base, and 6 bases separated the two germline ends. Germline V lookup: CDR1 SGHAT, CDR2 FQNNGV. The CDR3 runs 14 residues. The CDR3 reads CASSLDPRNTEAFF. The CDR3 nucleotides are TGTGCCAGCAGCTTAGACCCAAGGAACACTGAAGCTTTCTTT.

The chain is built from TRBV19 and TRBJ2-2, with TRBD1 matching over 8 bases. The ends lost 7 bases at V and 5 bases at J; junction bases unmatched: 12. The CDR3 consists of 16 residues. From germline, CDR1 is LNHDA and CDR2 SQIVND (reference sequence). CDR3 residues: CASTPIRDRGTGELFF. The CDR3 DNA sequence: TGTGCCAGTACCCCGATACGCGACAGGGGTACCGGGGAGCTGTTTTTT.

Worth noting for this clone: Different DNA sequences within this sample yield the same CDR3. The rearrangement joins TRBV27 to TRBJ2-1, with a tentative D call TRBD1 (6 bases). The CDR3 contains 15 residues. The germline gives CDR1 MNHEY, CDR2 SMNVEV (reference sequence). The V end lost 2 bases, the J end lost 2 bases, and 10 bases lay between the germline ends. The CDR3 protein is CASSLGQGPYNEQFF. The CDR3, as DNA: TGTGCCAGCAGTTTAGGGCAGGGGCCCTACAATGAGCAGTTCTTC.

Here the CDR3 reads CASRLTMGRDQNTGELFF. The CDR3 DNA follows: TGTGCCAGCAGACTGACAATGGGGCGGGATCAAAACACCGGGGAGCTGTTTTTT. The chain combines TRBV7-9 with TRBJ2-2, with D possibly being TRBD2 (6 bases). V was shortened by 6 bases and J by 2 bases, with 22 bases between the two germline ends. From germline, CDR1 is SEHNR and CDR2 FQNEAQ (reference sequence). The CDR3 covers 18 residues.

This rearrangement joins TRBV28 to TRBJ1-4; D is perhaps TRBD1 (5 bases). CDR1 and CDR2 (germline): MDHEN, SYDVKM. This CDR3 is built from 16 residues. Trimming shortened V by 1 base and J by 8 bases, and 17 bases separated the two germline ends. The CDR3 spells CASSLSGGTTREKLFF. The CDR3 DNA reads TGTGCCAGCAGTTTATCGGGGGGGACCACCCGAGAAAAACTGTTTTTT.

The chain carries TRBV6-5 and TRBJ1-1; D might be TRBD1 (5 bases). V lost 3 bases, J lost 1 base, and 9 bases lay in between. Germline V gene data show CDR1 as MNHEY and CDR2 as SVGAGI. The CDR3 loop spans 14 amino acids. The DNA of the CDR3 is TGTGCCAGCAGTTATGGACACCCGAACACTGAAGCTTTCTTT. This sequence encodes CASSYGHPNTEAFF.

This clone was detected only once. The CDR3 bases are TGTGCCAGCAGCTCTCGCAGGGGGCCGGATCATGGCTACACCTTC. Translating it yields CASSSRRGPDHGYTF. V is TRBV11-2 and J is TRBJ1-2, with 8 bases identical to TRBD1. The CDR3 extends over 15 amino acids. Germline loops: CDR1 SGHAT, CDR2 FQNNGV. V trimming: 4 bases; J trimming: 6 bases; junction bases outside the gene matches: 10.

The V call is TRBV28, the J call TRBJ2-1; TRBD2 is a possible D gene (6 bases). The CDR3 has 13 amino acids. Between the trimmed V and J ends, which lost 4 bases and 5 bases, there was a span of 9 bases. The germline CDR1 and CDR2 sequences are MDHEN and SYDVKM. The CDR3 loop is CASSWGLNNEQFF. DNA for the CDR3: TGTGCCAGCAGTTGGGGACTCAACAATGAGCAGTTCTTC.

The chain recombines TRBV6-5 with TRBJ2-3, with D possibly being TRBD2 (6 bases). This CDR3 region has 15 residues. Germline V gene sequence: CDR1 MNHEY, CDR2 SVGAGI. Trimming stripped 2 bases from V and 4 bases from J, with 13 bases between. The CDR3 region has the DNA TGTGCCAGCAGTTACCTAGAGGGGAGGTCAGATACGCAGTATTTT. It yields the protein CASSYLEGRSDTQYF.

This chain connects TRBV2 to TRBJ1-1, with 7 bases fitting TRBD1. Germline CDR1 and CDR2: SNHLY and FYNNEI. The CDR3 runs 12 residues. The junction had 3 bases not matched to a gene; V was cut back by 11 bases and J by 0 bases. For the CDR3, the DNA is TGTGCCGCAGGACAGGTGAACACTGAAGCTTTCTTT. This sequence encodes CAAGQVNTEAFF.

The chain carries TRBV27 and TRBJ2-7, with 9 bases aligning to TRBD1. This CDR3 is 12 amino acids long. Germline V gives CDR1 MNHEY, CDR2 SMNVEV (reference sequence). The ends lost 6 bases at V and 11 bases at J; junction bases unmatched: 8. CDR3 in amino acids: CASSGPGTGKYF. The CDR3 nucleotides are TGTGCCAGCAGCGGACCCGGGACAGGGAAGTACTTC.

This chain's CDR3 is CASSLAAAWETQYF. CDR3 bases: TGCGCCAGCAGCTTGGCGGCAGCCTGGGAGACCCAGTACTTC. This chain joins TRBV5-1 and TRBJ2-5, with unresolved D. CDR1 and CDR2 from the germline V gene are SGHRS and YFSETQ. Between the trimmed V and J ends, which lost 0 bases and 5 bases, there was a span of 11 bases. This CDR3 contains 14 residues.

The rearrangement links TRBV19 to TRBJ2-1; no firm D call. Per the germline V gene, CDR1 is LNHDA and CDR2 is SQIVND (reference sequence). The CDR3 has 15 amino acids. The ends were cut back, 1 base at V and 5 bases at J, with 12 bases in the middle. The CDR3 DNA sequence: TGTGCCAGTAGTATAGGACTCTCTAGTAACAATGAGCAGTTCTTC. Its translation is CASSIGLSSNNEQFF.

The chain recombines TRBV27 with TRBJ2-7, with D hard to call. Trimming took off 6 bases at V and 3 bases at J, with 12 bases between the two ends. Germline V gene data show CDR1 as MNHEY and CDR2 as SMNVEV (reference sequence). The CDR3 has 13 amino acids. Here the CDR3 reads CASSPGLIYEQYF. The CDR3 region has the DNA TGTGCCAGCAGCCCGGGCCTTATCTACGAGCAGTACTTC.

CDR3 sequence: CASSPPIENQETQYF. The DNA for the CDR3 is TGCGCCAGCAGCCCCCCGATTGAGAATCAAGAGACCCAGTACTTC. This chain uses TRBV5-1 with TRBJ2-5, with D unclear. Germline V CDR1 and CDR2: SGHRS, YFSETQ. Trimming pared 4 bases from V and 2 bases from J, leaving 15 bases between. The CDR3 is made up of 15 amino acids.

V usage is TRBV28 and J usage is TRBJ1-5; TRBD1 matches at 8 bases. With 4 bases clipped from V and 7 bases from J, the junction kept 6 bases outside the gene matches. Looked up from germline, CDR1 is MDHEN and CDR2 is SYDVKM. This CDR3 spans 14 amino acids. CDR3 loop: CASSWTGLEQPQHF. CDR3 in DNA: TGTGCCAGCAGTTGGACAGGGCTTGAACAGCCCCAGCATTTT.

The count of this clone is one. This chain links TRBV28 with TRBJ2-5; TRBD2 matches 7 bases. This CDR3 has 14 amino acids. CDR1 is MDHEN, CDR2 SYDVKM, per germline. V was clipped by 6 bases and J by 3 bases; unmatched bases: 7. The CDR3 reads CASSISGPKETQYF. DNA of the CDR3: TGTGCCAGCAGCATTAGCGGGCCTAAAGAGACCCAGTACTTC.